The 5 T cell receptor beta chains below all came from one sample that was sequenced in a study of control samples from healthy donors and cancer patients. TCRdb's table, derived via immunoSEQ multiplex PCR, lists solely in-frame clones and lacks some. The sample holds 150,000 to 200,000 clones, around 90% seen once. Input material: blood. These receptor sequences come from a man aged 30 to 39 in good health.

J is TRBJ1-5 and V is TRBV27; no firm D call. V dropped 6 bases and J dropped 1 base, with 4 bases sitting between them. CDR3 length: 12 amino acids. Germline V CDR1 and CDR2: MNHEY, SMNVEV (reference sequence). The CDR3, as DNA: TGTGCCAGCAGGGAGAGCAATCAGCCCCAGCATTTT. This codes for CASRESNQPQHF.

This sequence joins TRBV29-1 and TRBJ2-3; TRBD1 or TRBD2 may be the D gene (5 bases each). CDR3 length: 16 residues. The germline V and J ends were trimmed by 7 bases and 4 bases, with 24 bases remaining between them. The germline CDR1 and CDR2 sequences are SQVTM and ANQGSEA. The DNA of the CDR3 is TGCAGCGCTGGTAGATATCTAACCCCGGGGCCAGATACGCAGTATTTT. Amino acid sequence: CSAGRYLTPGPDTQYF.

The chain links TRBV30 to TRBJ2-7; D remains unclear. Trimming stripped 3 bases from V and 2 bases from J, with 14 bases between. Germline V gives CDR1 GTSNPN, CDR2 SVGIG (reference sequence). This CDR3 is 14 amino acids long. This chain's CDR3 is CAWRVSGLPYEQYF. The CDR3 nucleotides are TGTGCCTGGAGAGTATCGGGCCTCCCCTACGAGCAGTACTTC.

The rearrangement uses TRBV9 and TRBJ1-4; D unclear. The V gene lost 0 bases and the J gene lost 6 bases, with 6 bases spanning the gap. The CDR3 totals 13 residues. The germline gives CDR1 SGDLS, CDR2 YYNGEE. CDR3 coding DNA: TGTGCCAGCAGCGTAGGGTCAGATGAAAAACTGTTTTTT. It is translated as CASSVGSDEKLFF. Full variable domain (remainder filled in from reference TRBV9 and TRBJ1-4): DSGVTQTPKHLITATGQRVTLRCSPRSGDLSVYWYQQSLDQGLQFLIQYYNGEERAKGNILERFSAQQFPDLHSELNLSSLELGDSALYFCASSVGSDEKLFFGSGTQLSVL.

V is TRBV6-5 and J is TRBJ1-1; possible D gene TRBD1, 5 bases. The germline CDR1 and CDR2 sequences are MNHEY and SVGAGI. V dropped 4 bases and J dropped 0 bases, with 12 bases sitting between them. The CDR3 runs to 15 residues. The CDR3 here is CASSSGQTLNTEAFF. The CDR3 region has the DNA TGTGCCAGCAGTTCCGGACAAACACTGAACACTGAAGCTTTCTTT.